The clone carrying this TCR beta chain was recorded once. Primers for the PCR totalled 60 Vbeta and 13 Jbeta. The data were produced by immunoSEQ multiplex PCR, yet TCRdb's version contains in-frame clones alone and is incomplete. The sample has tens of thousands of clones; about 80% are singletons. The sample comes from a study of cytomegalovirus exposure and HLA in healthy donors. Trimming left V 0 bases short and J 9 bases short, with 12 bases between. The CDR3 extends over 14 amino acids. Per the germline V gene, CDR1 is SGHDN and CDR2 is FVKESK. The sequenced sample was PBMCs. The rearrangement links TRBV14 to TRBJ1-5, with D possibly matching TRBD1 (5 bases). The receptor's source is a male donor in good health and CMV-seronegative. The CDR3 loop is CASSQDARRGPQHF. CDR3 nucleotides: TGTGCCAGCAGCCAAGACGCGAGGAGGGGGCCCCAGCATTTT.